These 11 T cell receptor beta chains originate from one sample sequenced in a study of technical replicates of blood from a handful of donors. Measured with immunoSEQ multiplex PCR; TCRdb has only the in-frame clones, and not every one. The sample carries 65,000 to 90,000 clones, around 93% recorded once. Material for sequencing was T cells isolated from PBMCs. The receptors originated from a human donor in good health.

J is TRBJ1-1 and V is TRBV5-1; D may be TRBD1 (5 bases). The CDR3 is 15 residues long. Germline-derived CDR1 and CDR2 are SGHRS and YFSETQ. Deletions cut 4 bases from V and 0 bases from J, with 13 bases between. CDR3 coding DNA: TGCGCCAGCAGCCTATCGCAGGGCATGAACACTGAAGCTTTCTTT. It codes for CASSLSQGMNTEAFF.

V and J are TRBV9 and TRBJ2-5, with a weak D call TRBD1 (6 bases). V shed 0 bases and J shed 5 bases, with 17 bases lying between them. Germline-derived CDR1 and CDR2 are SGDLS and YYNGEE. This CDR3 is built from 16 residues. DNA for the CDR3: TGTGCCAGCAGCGTAGAGGGGCAGGGGTCGTGGGAGACCCAGTACTTC. It is translated as CASSVEGQGSWETQYF.

The chain joins TRBV5-1 to TRBJ2-1; no firm D call. Germline CDR1 reads SGHRS; CDR2 reads YFSETQ. CDR3 length: 12 residues. V was shortened by 0 bases and J by 13 bases, with 11 bases between the two germline ends. The CDR3 sequence: CASSLEVGDQFF. CDR3 nucleotide sequence: TGCGCCAGCAGCTTGGAGGTCGGAGATCAGTTCTTC.

V gene TRBV5-1 combines with J gene TRBJ1-2, with 7 nucleotides matching TRBD1. The CDR3 is 14 amino acids. With V trimmed by 4 bases and J by 4 bases, 7 bases remained unmatched. The germline V gene encodes CDR1 SGHRS and CDR2 YFSETQ. This CDR3 is CASSPGTEPYGYTF. Written as DNA, the CDR3 is TGCGCCAGCAGCCCAGGGACAGAGCCCTATGGCTACACCTTC.

This clone has only one observation. CDR3 in DNA: TGTGCCAGCCGAGGTACGGGACTCGGAACCTACGAGCAGTACTTC. As protein: CASRGTGLGTYEQYF. The V gene is TRBV13, the J gene TRBJ2-7, with a weak D call TRBD2 (6 bases). The CDR3 is made up of 15 amino acids. Deletions cut 8 bases from V and 2 bases from J, with 19 bases between. The germline V gene encodes CDR1 PRHDT and CDR2 FYEKMQ (reference sequence).

The rearrangement joins TRBV5-1 to TRBJ1-5; tentatively, D is TRBD1 (5 bases). V dropped 0 bases and J dropped 5 bases, with 12 bases sitting between them. The CDR3 spans 15 residues. CDR1 and CDR2 (germline): SGHRS, YFSETQ. The CDR3 coding sequence is TGCGCCAGCAGCTTGGTATCCAGGGAGGATCAGCCCCAGCATTTT. This gives the protein CASSLVSREDQPQHF.

This clone appeared a few times. J is TRBJ2-1 and V is TRBV12-5; D is possibly TRBD2 (6 bases). V shed 3 bases and J shed 2 bases, with 14 bases lying between them. The germline gives CDR1 LGHNT, CDR2 FRNRAP. This CDR3 has 16 residues. The CDR3 DNA is TGTGCTAGTGGTTTCGGAGCGGGTAACACCTACAATGAGCAGTTCTTC. Amino acids: CASGFGAGNTYNEQFF.

This clone appeared a single time. The V call is TRBV6-5, the J call TRBJ2-7; a weak D match, TRBD2 (5 bases). The CDR3 extends over 16 amino acids. CDR1 and CDR2 (germline): MNHEY, SVGAGI. Trimming took off 2 bases at V and 4 bases at J, with 18 bases between the two ends. The CDR3 DNA is TGTGCCAGCAGTTACGTGGCTGGGAGCGGTAAGTACGAGCAGTACTTC. Its translation is CASSYVAGSGKYEQYF.

V is TRBV13 and J is TRBJ2-1, with 12 bases that match TRBD2. V dropped 5 bases and J dropped 4; count of bases not matched to a gene: 3. The CDR3 runs to 15 residues. Per germline, CDR1 PRHDT and CDR2 FYEKMQ (reference sequence). CDR3 residues: CASSPGLAGYNEQFF. CDR3 coding DNA: TGTGCCAGCAGCCCTGGACTAGCGGGATACAATGAGCAGTTCTTC.

The J gene is TRBJ1-1, the V gene TRBV2; TRBD1 agrees at 11 bases. V trimming: 9 bases; J trimming: 1 base; junction bases outside the gene matches: 4. The CDR3 loop spans 14 amino acids. Germline-derived CDR1 and CDR2 are SNHLY and FYNNEI. The chain's CDR3 is CARDRGPGNTEAFF. CDR3 DNA: TGTGCCAGGGACAGGGGGCCGGGGAACACTGAAGCTTTCTTT. The full variable domain, rest sourced from reference TRBV2 and TRBJ1-1, is EPEVTQTPSHQVTQMGQEVILRCVPISNHLYFYWYRQILGQKVEFLVSFYNNEISEKSEIFDDQFSVERPDGSNFTLKIRSTKLEDSAMYFCARDRGPGNTEAFFGQGTRLTVV.

This rearrangement joins TRBV5-1 to TRBJ2-3; 8 bases fit TRBD2. The CDR3 spans 16 residues. Germline trimming cut 2 bases from V and 2 bases from J; bases unmatched to any gene: 7. Germline V gene sequence: CDR1 SGHRS, CDR2 YFSETQ. Here the CDR3 reads CASSFSSSGYTDTQYF. CDR3 nucleotide sequence: TGCGCCAGCAGCTTCAGCTCTAGCGGGTACACAGATACGCAGTATTTT.